This T cell receptor (beta chain) emerged from a study of regulatory T cells in long-lasting Graves disease. About the research overall: Newly diagnosed Graves' patients took antithyroid drugs under 3 months.

Construction of TCR beta libraries relied on iRepertoire HTBI primers and on Arm-PCR targeting CDR3 regions. MiXCR, applied by TCRdb to the multiplex PCR reads, yields one record per CDR3 protein. The sample carries fewer than 650,000 distinct CDR3 sequences, 15% to 20% recorded once. Time point of the sample: newly diagnosed GD, antithyroid drugs for less than 3 months. Making the TCR library involved RNA that had been extracted from PBMCs. Another study also made use of these data, one on T cells in Graves' hyperthyroidism and ophthalmopathy. That source notes: Diagnostic decisions used clinical symptoms, serum thyroxine and TRAb, thyroid ultrasound and orbital computed tomography.

This specimen consisted of peripheral blood mononuclear cells (PBMCs), obtained at new diagnosis, from a patient treated with antithyroid drugs. The receptor comes from a man between 18 and 29 years old with Graves disease.

CDR3 in amino acids: CASSEESGPLNQPQHF. In DNA form, the CDR3 reads TGTGCCAGCAGTGAAGAATCAGGGCCCTTGAATCAGCCCCAGCATTTT. The J gene is TRBJ1-5, the V gene TRBV6-1; D is possibly TRBD1 (5 bases). Germline values: CDR1 MNHNS, CDR2 SASEGT. V lost 1 base and J lost 4, with 14 bases in between. This CDR3 spans 16 amino acids.